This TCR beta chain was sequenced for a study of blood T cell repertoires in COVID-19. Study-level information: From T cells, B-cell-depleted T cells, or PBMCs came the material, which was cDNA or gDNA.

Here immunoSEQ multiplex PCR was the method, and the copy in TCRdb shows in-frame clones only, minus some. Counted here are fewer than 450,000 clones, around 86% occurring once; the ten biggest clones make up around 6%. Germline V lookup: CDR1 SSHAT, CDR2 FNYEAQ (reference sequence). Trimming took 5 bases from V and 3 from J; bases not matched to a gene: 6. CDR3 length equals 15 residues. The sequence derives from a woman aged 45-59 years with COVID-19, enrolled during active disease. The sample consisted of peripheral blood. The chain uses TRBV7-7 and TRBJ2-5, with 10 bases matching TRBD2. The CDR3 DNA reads TGTGCCAGCAGCCTAACCGGGACTAGCGAAGAGACCCAGTACTTC. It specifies CASSLTGTSEETQYF.